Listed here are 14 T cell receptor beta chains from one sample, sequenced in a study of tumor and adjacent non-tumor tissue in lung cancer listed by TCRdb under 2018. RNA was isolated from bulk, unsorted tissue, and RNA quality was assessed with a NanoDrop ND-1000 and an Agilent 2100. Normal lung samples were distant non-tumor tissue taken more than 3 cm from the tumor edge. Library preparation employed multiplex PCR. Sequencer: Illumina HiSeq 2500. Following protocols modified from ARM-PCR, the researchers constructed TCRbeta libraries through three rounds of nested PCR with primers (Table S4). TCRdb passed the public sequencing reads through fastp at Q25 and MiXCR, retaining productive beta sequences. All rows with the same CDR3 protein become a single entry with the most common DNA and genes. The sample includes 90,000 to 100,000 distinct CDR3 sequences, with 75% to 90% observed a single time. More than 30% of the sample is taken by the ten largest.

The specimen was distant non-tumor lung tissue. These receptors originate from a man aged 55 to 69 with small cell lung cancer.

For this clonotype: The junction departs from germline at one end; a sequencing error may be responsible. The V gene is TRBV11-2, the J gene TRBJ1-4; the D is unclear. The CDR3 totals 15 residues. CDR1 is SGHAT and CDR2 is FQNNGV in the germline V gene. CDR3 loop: CVSRTQLDPGRKLFF. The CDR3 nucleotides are TGTGTCAGCCGCACTCAGTTGGACCCGGGGAGAAAACTGTTTTTT.

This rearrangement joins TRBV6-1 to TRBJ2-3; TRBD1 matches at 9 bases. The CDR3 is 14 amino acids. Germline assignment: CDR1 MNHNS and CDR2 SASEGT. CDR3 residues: CACSDRGDVDTQYF. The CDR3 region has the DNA TGTGCATGCAGTGACAGGGGGGATGTGGATACGCAGTATTTT.

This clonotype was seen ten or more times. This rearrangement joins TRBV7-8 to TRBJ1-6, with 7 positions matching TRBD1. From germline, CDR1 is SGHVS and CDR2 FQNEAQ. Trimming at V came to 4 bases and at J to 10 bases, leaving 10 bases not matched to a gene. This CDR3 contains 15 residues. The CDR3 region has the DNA TGTGCCAGCAGCTACTCGGAGGGGGCCGGATCACCCCTCCACTTT. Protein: CASSYSEGAGSPLHF.

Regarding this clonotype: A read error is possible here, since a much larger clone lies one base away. CDR3 protein: CASNLIPGAGEAFF. The CDR3 DNA follows: TGCGCCAGCAACTTGATCCCCGGGGCCGGTGAAGCTTTCTTT. The chain couples TRBV5-1 to TRBJ1-1, with a possible D match to TRBD1 (5 bases). CDR3 length: 14 amino acids. The germline gives CDR1 SGHRS, CDR2 YFSETQ.

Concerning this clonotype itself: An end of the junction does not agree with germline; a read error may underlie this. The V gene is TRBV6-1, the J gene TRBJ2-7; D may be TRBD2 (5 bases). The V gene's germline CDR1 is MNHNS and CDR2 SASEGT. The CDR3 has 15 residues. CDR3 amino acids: CATSEVGGSPYGQYF. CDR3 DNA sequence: TGTGCCACCAGTGAAGTCGGAGGTTCCCCCTACGGGCAGTACTTC.

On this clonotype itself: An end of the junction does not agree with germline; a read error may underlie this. The chain's CDR3 is CNVFTGSGYTEAFF. The CDR3 coding sequence is TGCAACGTTTTTACAGGATCAGGGTACACTGAAGCCTTCTTT. The chain uses TRBV29-1 and TRBJ1-1; tentatively, D is TRBD1 (5 bases). The length of the CDR3 is 14 residues. CDR1 is SQVTM, CDR2 ANQGSEA, per germline.

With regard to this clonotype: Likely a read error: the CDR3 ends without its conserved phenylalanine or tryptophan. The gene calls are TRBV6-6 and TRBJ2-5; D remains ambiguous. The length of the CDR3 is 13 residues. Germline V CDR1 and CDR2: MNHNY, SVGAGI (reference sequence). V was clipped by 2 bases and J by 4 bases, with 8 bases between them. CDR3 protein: CASSYGGLETQYL. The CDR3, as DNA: TGTGCCAGCAGTTACGGCGGCCTAGAGACCCAGTACTTA.

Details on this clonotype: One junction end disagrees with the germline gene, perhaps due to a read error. CDR3 sequence reads: CARSSLGGVVYYNEQFF. The CDR3 bases are TGTGCCCGCAGCTCTCTAGGTGGGGTGGTGTACTACAATGAGCAGTTCTTC. The chain is built from TRBV11-3 and TRBJ2-1, with D unresolved. From germline, CDR1 is SGHNT and CDR2 YENEEA. This CDR3 spans 17 amino acids.

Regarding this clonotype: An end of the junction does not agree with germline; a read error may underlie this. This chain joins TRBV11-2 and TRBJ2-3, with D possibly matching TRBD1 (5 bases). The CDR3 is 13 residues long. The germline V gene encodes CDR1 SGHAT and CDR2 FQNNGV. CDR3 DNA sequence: TGTGCCAGCAGTTTAGACTGGACAAATACGCAATATTTT. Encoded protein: CASSLDWTNTQYF.

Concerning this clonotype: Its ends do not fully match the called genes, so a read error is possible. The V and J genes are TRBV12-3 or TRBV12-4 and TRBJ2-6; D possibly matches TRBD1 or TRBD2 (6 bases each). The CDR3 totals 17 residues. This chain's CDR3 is CANSSDNRDSGANVLTF. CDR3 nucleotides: TGTGCCAACAGTTCCGATAACAGGGACTCTGGGGCCAACGTTCTGACTTTC.

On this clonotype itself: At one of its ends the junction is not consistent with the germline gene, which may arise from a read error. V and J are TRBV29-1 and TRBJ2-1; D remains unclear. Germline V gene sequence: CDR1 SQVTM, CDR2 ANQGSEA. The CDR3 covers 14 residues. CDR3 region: CSARFGRPINEQFF. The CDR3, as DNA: TGCAGCGCGAGGTTCGGGCGGCCTATCAATGAACAGTTCTTC.

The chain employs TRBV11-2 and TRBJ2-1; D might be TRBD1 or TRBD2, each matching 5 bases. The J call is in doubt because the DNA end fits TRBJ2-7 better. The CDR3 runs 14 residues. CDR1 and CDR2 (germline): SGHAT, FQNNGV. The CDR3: CESQKRQGYNEQYF. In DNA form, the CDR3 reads TGTGAAAGCCAGAAGCGGCAGGGCTACAATGAGCAGTACTTC.

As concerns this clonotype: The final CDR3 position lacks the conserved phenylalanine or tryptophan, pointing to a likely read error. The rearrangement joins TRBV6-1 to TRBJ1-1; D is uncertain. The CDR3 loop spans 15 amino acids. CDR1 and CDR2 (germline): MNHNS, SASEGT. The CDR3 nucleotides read TGTGTCGGCAGTGAACGCGACGAAATTGGGACTGAAGCTTTCTAT. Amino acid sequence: CVGSERDEIGTEAFY.

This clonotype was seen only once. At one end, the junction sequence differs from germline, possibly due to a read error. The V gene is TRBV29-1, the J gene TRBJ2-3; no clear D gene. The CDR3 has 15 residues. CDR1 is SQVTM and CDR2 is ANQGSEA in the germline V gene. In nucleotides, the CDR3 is TGCAGCGTTGAGCGCGGTACCTCAAGCATAGATACGCAGTATTTT. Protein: CSVERGTSSIDTQYF.